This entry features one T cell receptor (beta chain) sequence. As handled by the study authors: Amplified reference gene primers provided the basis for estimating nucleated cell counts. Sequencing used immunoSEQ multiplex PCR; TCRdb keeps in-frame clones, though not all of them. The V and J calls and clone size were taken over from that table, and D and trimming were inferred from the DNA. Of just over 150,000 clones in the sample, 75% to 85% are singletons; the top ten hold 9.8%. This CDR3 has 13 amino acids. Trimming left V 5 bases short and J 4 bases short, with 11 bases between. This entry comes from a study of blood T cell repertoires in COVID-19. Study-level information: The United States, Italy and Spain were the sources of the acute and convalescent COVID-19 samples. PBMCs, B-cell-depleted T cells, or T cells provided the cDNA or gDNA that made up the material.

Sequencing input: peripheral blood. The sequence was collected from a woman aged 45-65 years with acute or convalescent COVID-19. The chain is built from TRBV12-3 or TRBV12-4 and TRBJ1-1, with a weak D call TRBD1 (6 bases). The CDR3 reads CASSRGQTTEAFF. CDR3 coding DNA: TGTGCCAGCAGTCGAGGACAGACCACTGAAGCTTTCTTT.